The rows below give T cell receptor beta chains drawn from one sample of a study of T-cell reconstitution after alpha-beta-depleted transplantation in children. TCRdb re-analysed the PCR reads in MiXCR, keeping a single row per CDR3 protein. The data hold about 270,000 distinct CDR3 sequences, with about a tenth observed a single time. Sequenced material: PBMCs from the stem cell graft donor, taken from the stem cell graft. The receptors derive from a human donor who donated a stem cell graft to a child with SCID. The CDR3 runs from the conserved cysteine through the conserved F or W. D genes are given only for firm matches. Part of the rows lack a size; the others show once, few, many or a class for expanded clones.

d_gene	abundance	v_gene	j_gene	CDR3aa	CDR3nt
-	few	TRBV6-2/TRBV6-3	TRBJ1-1	CASTGRGANTEAFF	TGTGCCAGCACCGGTCGGGGAGCGAACACTGAAGCTTTCTTT
TRBD1	few	TRBV12-3/TRBV12-4	TRBJ2-2	CASSRDRGRAGELFF	TGTGCCAGCAGTCGCGACAGGGGGCGGGCCGGGGAGCTGTTTTTT
TRBD2	few	TRBV3-1	TRBJ2-2	CASSPGLAGAKSTGELFF	TGTGCCAGCAGCCCGGGACTAGCGGGGGCGAAAAGCACCGGGGAGCTGTTTTTT
-	few	TRBV10-3	TRBJ1-5	CAAGPGVSNQPQHF	TGTGCCGCAGGTCCCGGAGTTAGTAATCAGCCCCAGCATTTT
-	few	TRBV29-1	TRBJ2-5	CSVRKGSQETQYF	TGCAGCGTCCGAAAGGGTTCCCAAGAGACCCAGTACTTC
-	-	TRBV29-1	TRBJ2-2	CSVDRGTGELFF	TGCAGCGTTGATCGGGGGACCGGGGAGCTGTTTTTT
TRBD2	-	TRBV13	TRBJ2-1	CASSLGGWSSGGAQNEQFF	TGTGCCAGCAGCTTAGGCGGATGGAGTAGCGGGGGGGCGCAAAATGAGCAGTTCTTC
TRBD2	many	TRBV7-7	TRBJ2-1	CASSLRVVGTSLHNEQFF	TGTGCTAGCAGCTTAAGGGTCGTGGGGACTAGCCTCCACAATGAGCAGTTCTTC
TRBD1	few	TRBV6-5	TRBJ1-1	CASRPGTGGVNTEAFF	TGTGCCAGCAGACCCGGGACAGGGGGAGTGAACACTGAAGCTTTCTTT
TRBD2	many	TRBV7-9	TRBJ2-1	CASSLFSGVAGGKNEQFF	TGTGCCAGCAGCTTATTTTCCGGCGTTGCGGGGGGGAAAAATGAGCAGTTCTTC
-	few	TRBV12-3/TRBV12-4	TRBJ1-2	CASSLRQYGYTF	TGTGCCAGCAGTTTACGGCAGTACGGCTACACCTTC
-	-	TRBV5-5	TRBJ2-5	CASSLELSLGQETQYF	TGTGCCAGCAGCTTGGAACTCTCATTGGGTCAAGAGACCCAGTACTTC
-	many	TRBV11-2	TRBJ2-2	CASRYSLNTGELFF	TGTGCCAGCAGATATTCCTTGAACACCGGGGAGCTGTTTTTT
-	once	TRBV29-1	TRBJ1-5	CSVQTDSNQPQHF	TGCAGCGTTCAGACAGATAGCAATCAGCCCCAGCATTTT
-	few	TRBV6-2/TRBV6-3	TRBJ1-6	CASSYSYGPYRSSYNSPLHF	TGTGCCAGCAGTTACTCGTACGGCCCATACCGGAGCTCCTATAATTCACCCCTCCACTTT
-	-	TRBV20-1	TRBJ2-1	CSAYGNEQFF	TGCAGTGCTTATGGCAATGAGCAGTTCTTC
-	few	TRBV6-5	TRBJ2-2	CASSNRGLGKNTGELFF	TGTGCCAGCAGTAACCGAGGGTTGGGGAAGAACACCGGGGAGCTGTTTTTT
-	few	TRBV11-2	TRBJ1-1	CASSLWRPNTEAFF	TGTGCCAGCAGCTTGTGGAGGCCGAACACTGAAGCTTTCTTT
TRBD2	few	TRBV5-1	TRBJ2-5	CASSFSGGVLQETQYF	TGCGCCAGCAGCTTTAGCGGGGGGGTGCTCCAAGAGACCCAGTACTTC
-	many	TRBV5-8	TRBJ1-2	CASSLEQPYGYTF	TGTGCCAGCAGCTTGGAACAGCCCTATGGCTACACCTTC
-	many	TRBV5-1	TRBJ1-1	CASSLRQGNTEAFF	TGCGCCAGCAGCTTACGGCAGGGGAACACTGAAGCTTTCTTT
TRBD2	-	TRBV5-1	TRBJ2-1	CASSFAGGRYNEQFF	TGCGCCAGCAGCTTTGCGGGGGGGCGCTACAATGAGCAGTTCTTC
TRBD2	many	TRBV5-1	TRBJ2-2	CASSMGLAGAQNTGELFF	TGCGCCAGCAGCATGGGACTAGCGGGGGCGCAGAACACCGGGGAGCTGTTTTTT
TRBD1	-	TRBV5-1	TRBJ2-7	CASSSDREIGTYF	TGCGCCAGCAGCTCTGACAGGGAAATTGGGACCTACTTC
TRBD2	-	TRBV20-1	TRBJ2-7	CSAREALAGHYEQYF	TGCAGTGCTAGAGAGGCATTAGCGGGGCACTACGAGCAGTACTTC
-	many	TRBV20-1	TRBJ1-1	CSASRGAVTEAFF	TGCAGTGCTAGTCGAGGGGCCGTCACTGAAGCTTTCTTT
TRBD2	many	TRBV12-3/TRBV12-4	TRBJ2-2	CASTLAGLNTGELFF	TGTGCCAGCACCCTAGCGGGGTTGAACACCGGGGAGCTGTTTTTT